These 27 T cell receptor beta chains originate from one sample sequenced in a study of T cell changes during pregnancy in multiple sclerosis. Sequenced by immunoSEQ multiplex PCR; TCRdb stores in-frame clones only, minus some. The sample contains under 120,000 clones, more than 85% of which appear only once. The sequences come from peripheral blood, collected after pregnancy. Receptor source: a female donor with multiple sclerosis, enrolled in a pregnancy study.

The chain is built from TRBV20-1 and TRBJ2-7; D gene uncertain. CDR1 is DFQATT, CDR2 SNEGSKA, per germline (reference sequence). The CDR3 is 11 amino acids. V dropped 4 bases and J dropped 4 bases, with 8 bases sitting between them. This CDR3 reads CSAIQRYEQYF. CDR3 DNA: TGCAGTGCTATACAGAGATACGAGCAGTACTTC.

The gene calls are TRBV5-1 and TRBJ1-4, with TRBD1 matching 7 bases. The V gene's germline CDR1 is SGHRS and CDR2 YFSETQ. After removal of 0 bases from V and 6 bases from J, the junction contained 5 bases not matched to a gene. The CDR3 runs to 15 residues. The DNA for the CDR3 is TGCGCCAGCAGCTTGGACAGACAGGGCGATGAAAAACTGTTTTTT. Amino acid sequence: CASSLDRQGDEKLFF. Full variable domain (remainder filled in from reference TRBV5-1 and TRBJ1-4): KAGVTQTPRYLIKTRGQQVTLSCSPISGHRSVSWYQQTPGQGLQFLFEYFSETQRNKGNFPGRFSGRQFSNSRSEMNVSTLELGDSALYLCASSLDRQGDEKLFFGSGTQLSVL.

V is TRBV18 and J is TRBJ1-5; TRBD1 matches 9 bases. Trimming cost V 3 bases and J 4 bases; bases outside gene matches: 1. This CDR3 is built from 14 residues. Germline lookup yields CDR1 KGHSH and CDR2 LQKENI. CDR3 residues: CASSPTGGNQPQHF. The CDR3 bases are TGTGCCAGCTCACCGACAGGGGGAAATCAGCCCCAGCATTTT.

The gene calls are TRBV14 and TRBJ1-1, with D tentatively TRBD1 (5 bases). With 1 base removed from V and 4 bases from J, the gap between germline ends came to 10 bases. Germline CDR1 is SGHDN and CDR2 is FVKESK. The CDR3 loop spans 14 amino acids. The CDR3 DNA reads TGTGCCAGCAGCCAAGCCCAGGGTTTCACTGAAGCTTTCTTT. It is translated as CASSQAQGFTEAFF.

The rearrangement joins TRBV5-1 to TRBJ2-5, with TRBD1 identical over 11 bases. CDR3 length equals 19 residues. Germline V gene sequence: CDR1 SGHRS, CDR2 YFSETQ. The J segment lost 5 bases and the V segment lost 3 bases, leaving 18 bases of the junction unmatched. The CDR3 loop is CASSWQDRGQELVQETQYF. The DNA for the CDR3 is TGCGCCAGCAGCTGGCAGGACAGGGGGCAGGAATTGGTCCAGGAGACCCAGTACTTC.

This clone was observed a handful of times. The chain recombines TRBV23-1 with TRBJ2-2; 9 bases are shared with TRBD1. TRBV23-1 is classed as an ORF, of uncertain function. V shed 0 bases, J shed 7 bases, and the junction held 12 bases outside the gene matches. The CDR3 is 18 residues long. This chain's CDR3 is CASSQSPVVGTGFGELFF. The CDR3 DNA reads as TGCGCCAGCAGTCAATCTCCAGTTGTGGGGACAGGGTTCGGGGAGCTGTTTTTT.

The V call is TRBV18, the J call TRBJ1-3; a possible D gene is TRBD1 (6 bases). Germline V gene sequence: CDR1 KGHSH, CDR2 LQKENI. The CDR3 consists of 16 residues. V was pared by 2 bases and J by 0 bases, with 11 bases between. The CDR3 protein is CASSPTGSGSGNTIYF. CDR3 coding DNA: TGTGCCAGCTCACCAACAGGGTCCGGCTCTGGAAACACCATATATTTT.

The CDR3 sequence: CSVEGQGGRIYGYTF. The DNA for the CDR3 is TGCAGCGTTGAGGGACAGGGAGGTAGGATATATGGCTACACCTTC. V and J are TRBV29-1 and TRBJ1-2; 9 nucleotides agree with TRBD1. The CDR3 sequence is 15 residues long. The germline gives CDR1 SQVTM, CDR2 ANQGSEA. The V segment lost 3 bases and the J segment 5 bases; nucleotides outside the gene matches: 10.

The genes are TRBV5-1 and TRBJ2-3; tentatively, D is TRBD2 (6 bases). Trimming pared 1 base from V and 5 bases from J, leaving 11 bases between. In germline, CDR1 is SGHRS, CDR2 YFSETQ. The CDR3 has 14 residues. CDR3 amino acids: CASSLRGNVDTQYF. The CDR3 nucleotides are TGCGCCAGCAGCTTGCGGGGGAATGTAGATACGCAGTATTTT.

V gene TRBV5-4 combines with J gene TRBJ2-7, with 8 bases that match TRBD2. Trimming took 5 bases from V and 3 from J; bases not matched to a gene: 13. From germline, CDR1 is SGHNT and CDR2 YYREEE (reference sequence). The CDR3 extends over 16 amino acids. This CDR3 reads CASSRTAGLDLYEQYF. CDR3 DNA: TGTGCCAGCAGTCGCACTGCGGGACTAGACCTCTACGAGCAGTACTTC.

This clone appeared once. The chain uses TRBV19 and TRBJ2-7; TRBD1 might be the D (6 bases). The CDR3 contains 13 residues. With 6 bases removed from V and 3 bases from J, the gap between germline ends came to 12 bases. Germline V lookup: CDR1 LNHDA, CDR2 SQIVND (reference sequence). CDR3 DNA sequence: TGTGCCAGTAGCACGGACAGAAACTACGAGCAGTACTTC. This gives the protein CASSTDRNYEQYF.

The CDR3 DNA follows: TGCGCCAGCAGCTTAGCGGGTCAGATTCTTTCCGAAAAACTGTTTTTT. Translation: CASSLAGQILSEKLFF. V usage is TRBV5-1 and J usage is TRBJ1-4; D is undetermined. The CDR3 runs 16 residues. Germline CDR1 is SGHRS and CDR2 is YFSETQ. The germline V and J ends were trimmed by 2 bases and 8 bases, with 19 bases remaining between them.

The gene calls are TRBV9 and TRBJ2-2, with D unclear. Germline V gene lookup returns CDR1 SGDLS and CDR2 YYNGEE. The CDR3 length is 17 residues. The V and J ends lost 4 bases and 2 bases respectively, with 18 bases between them. CDR3 DNA sequence: TGTGCCAGCAGCACCCCAAGACACAGAGATAACACCGGGGAGCTGTTTTTT. This codes for CASSTPRHRDNTGELFF.

The chain recombines TRBV4-1 with TRBJ2-5; 10 nucleotides match TRBD2. V lost 3 bases to trimming and J lost 5 bases; unmatched junction nucleotides: 9. The germline V gene has CDR1 MGHRA and CDR2 YSYEKL. The CDR3 extends over 16 amino acids. CDR3 coding DNA: TGCGCCAGCAGCCAGCCGCTAGCGGGGGCATGGGAGACCCAGTACTTC. Its protein product is CASSQPLAGAWETQYF.

This clone was counted once. The gene calls are TRBV2 and TRBJ2-7, with D maybe TRBD1 (5 bases). The germline V gene has CDR1 SNHLY and CDR2 FYNNEI. V lost 6 bases and J 5 bases, leaving 17 bases between the germline ends. The CDR3 loop spans 14 amino acids. The CDR3 nucleotides read TGTGCCAGCAGAGAAAACATGCAGGGCAACGAGCAGTACTTC. Translation gives CASRENMQGNEQYF.

V is TRBV6-1 and J is TRBJ2-1; 8 bases align to TRBD2. V was clipped by 4 bases and J by 9 bases; unmatched bases: 8. Germline loops: CDR1 MNHNS, CDR2 SASEGT. The CDR3 contains 14 residues. The CDR3 DNA is TGTGCCAGCAGTGCCAAGCGGGGGCAGACTGAGCAGTTCTTC. Amino acids: CASSAKRGQTEQFF.

The J gene is TRBJ2-7, the V gene TRBV7-9, with D possibly being TRBD2 (6 bases). V gave up 3 bases and J gave up 2 bases, with 14 bases separating them. The germline CDR1 and CDR2 sequences are SEHNR and FQNEAQ (reference sequence). The CDR3 sequence is 15 residues long. CDR3 protein: CASSLGGGKPYEQYF. CDR3 sequence (DNA): TGTGCCAGCAGCTTGGGCGGAGGGAAACCCTACGAGCAGTACTTC.

V gene TRBV11-1 combines with J gene TRBJ2-1; possible D gene TRBD1, 6 bases. The germline CDR1 and CDR2 sequences are SGHAT and FQDESV (reference sequence). The CDR3 contains 12 residues. V lost 6 bases and J 8 bases, leaving 11 bases between the germline ends. In nucleotides, the CDR3 is TGTGCCAGCAGTGAAGGGGGAGATGAGCAGTTCTTC. Encoded protein: CASSEGGDEQFF.

This sequence joins TRBV5-4 and TRBJ2-1; the D gene is possibly TRBD1 (6 bases). Trimming cost V 4 bases and J 7 bases, with 21 bases left between them. Germline V gene data show CDR1 as SGHNT and CDR2 as YYREEE (reference sequence). The CDR3 is 16 amino acids. Here the CDR3 DNA reads TGTGCCAGCAGCCCGGATTTTGGGGGCCACAGGAATGAGCAGTTCTTC. It specifies CASSPDFGGHRNEQFF.

The CDR3 region is CASSYSPPTGREAFF. Written as DNA, the CDR3 is TGTGCCAGCAGTTACTCACCACCTACAGGACGTGAAGCTTTCTTT. The V call is TRBV6-6, the J call TRBJ1-1; weak D call: TRBD1 (5 bases). This CDR3 region has 15 residues. V was cut by 0 bases and J by 7 bases, with 15 bases left in between. Germline CDR1 and CDR2: MNHNY and SVGAGI (reference sequence).

This clone was detected once. The V gene is TRBV5-1, the J gene TRBJ2-3; 9 bases agree with TRBD2. Trimming took 1 base from V and 0 from J; bases not matched to a gene: 6. The CDR3 loop spans 17 amino acids. The germline V gene has CDR1 SGHRS and CDR2 YFSETQ. The CDR3 DNA is TGCGCCAGCAGCTTGTGGGCTAGCGGGAAAAGCACAGATACGCAGTATTTT. This encodes CASSLWASGKSTDTQYF.

The gene calls are TRBV2 and TRBJ1-2; TRBD1 matches at 8 bases. Unmatched junction bases numbered 4, after V lost 8 bases and J lost 2 bases. The CDR3 is 13 amino acids. Germline V CDR1 and CDR2: SNHLY, FYNNEI. This CDR3 is CASGGQENYGYTF. DNA for the CDR3: TGTGCCAGCGGGGGACAGGAAAACTATGGCTACACCTTC.

Comments on this clone: The junction shows a germline mismatch at one end, possibly a read error. V is TRBV25-1 and J is TRBJ1-2; D gene uncertain. This CDR3 region has 12 residues. Germline V gene lookup returns CDR1 MGHDK and CDR2 SYGVNS. The CDR3 region is CASQAANYDYTF. The CDR3 DNA reads as TGTGCCAGCCAAGCGGCTAACTATGACTACACCTTC.

The DNA of the CDR3 is TGTGCCAGCAGCCAAGATCGGACAGGGGTAGAGGATGAGCAGTTCTTC. Its protein is CASSQDRTGVEDEQFF. This sequence joins TRBV4-2 and TRBJ2-1, with TRBD1 matching 9 bases. The V gene's germline CDR1 is LGHNA and CDR2 YNFKEQ. With V trimmed by 0 bases and J by 8 bases, 8 bases remained unmatched. This CDR3 region has 16 residues.

The genes are TRBV7-2 and TRBJ1-5; D gene uncertain. Germline V gene data show CDR1 as SGHTA and CDR2 as FQGNSA. This CDR3 is 13 amino acids long. Trimming shortened V by 5 bases and J by 0 bases, and 5 bases separated the two germline ends. The CDR3 region is CASSNYSNQPQHF. The CDR3 bases are TGTGCCAGCAGCAACTATAGCAATCAGCCCCAGCATTTT.

V usage is TRBV7-2 and J usage is TRBJ1-3; 10 positions agree with TRBD1. Germline V CDR1 and CDR2: SGHTA, FQGNSA. The V and J ends lost 6 bases and 2 bases, in that order; junction bases with no gene match: 4. The CDR3 loop spans 15 amino acids. The CDR3 DNA follows: TGTGCCAGCAGTCGACAGGGGGCGGCTGGAAACACCATATATTTT. This sequence encodes CASSRQGAAGNTIYF.

This clone is a singleton in its sample. The rearrangement links TRBV13 to TRBJ2-1, with 11 positions matching TRBD1. The germline V gene has CDR1 PRHDT and CDR2 FYEKMQ (reference sequence). The junction had 6 bases not matched to a gene; V was cut back by 4 bases and J by 13 bases. This CDR3 has 13 amino acids. The CDR3 reads CASSWTGGEIQFF. In nucleotides, the CDR3 is TGTGCCAGCAGCTGGACAGGGGGCGAGATCCAGTTCTTC.